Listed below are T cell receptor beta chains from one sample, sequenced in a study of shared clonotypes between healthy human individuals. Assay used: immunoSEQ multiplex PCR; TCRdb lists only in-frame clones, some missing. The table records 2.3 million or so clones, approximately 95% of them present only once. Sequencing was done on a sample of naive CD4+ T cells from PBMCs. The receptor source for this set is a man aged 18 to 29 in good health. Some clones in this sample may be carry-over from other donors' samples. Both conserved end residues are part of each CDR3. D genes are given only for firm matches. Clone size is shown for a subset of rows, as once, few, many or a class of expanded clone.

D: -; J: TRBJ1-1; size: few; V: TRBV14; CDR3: CASSQDWGNTEAFF; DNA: TGTGCCAGCAGCCAAGATTGGGGGAACACTGAAGCTTTCTTT
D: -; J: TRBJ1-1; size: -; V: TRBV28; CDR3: CASMGVNTEAFF; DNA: TGTGCCAGCATGGGGGTAAACACTGAAGCTTTCTTT
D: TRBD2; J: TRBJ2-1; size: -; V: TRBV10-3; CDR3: CAISGTSGSYNEQFF; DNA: TGTGCCATCAGTGGGACTAGCGGGAGCTACAATGAGCAGTTCTTC
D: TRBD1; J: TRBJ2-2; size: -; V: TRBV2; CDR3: CASSDRDQNTGELFF; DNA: TGTGCCAGCTCCGACAGGGACCAGAACACCGGGGAGCTGTTTTTT
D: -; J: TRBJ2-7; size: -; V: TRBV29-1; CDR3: CSVVLETYEQYF; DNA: TGCAGCGTTGTGCTAGAAACCTACGAGCAGTACTTC
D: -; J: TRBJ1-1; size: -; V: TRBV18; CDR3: CASSPSGLNTEAFF; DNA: TGTGCCAGCTCACCATCGGGCCTGAACACTGAAGCTTTCTTT
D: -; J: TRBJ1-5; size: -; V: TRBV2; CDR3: CASRDRDNQPQHF; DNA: TGTGCCAGCAGGGACCGGGACAATCAGCCCCAGCATTTT
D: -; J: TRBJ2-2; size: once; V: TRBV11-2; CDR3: CASSRPPGSGELFF; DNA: TGTGCCAGCAGCCGACCCCCGGGATCCGGGGAGCTGTTTTTT
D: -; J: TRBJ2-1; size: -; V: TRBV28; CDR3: CASSSPGQFYNEQFF; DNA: TGTGCCAGCAGTTCCCCCGGACAGTTCTACAATGAGCAGTTCTTC
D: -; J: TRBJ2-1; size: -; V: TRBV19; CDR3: CASSIAVRGGGEQFF; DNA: TGTGCCAGTAGTATAGCCGTCAGGGGGGGTGGCGAGCAGTTCTTC
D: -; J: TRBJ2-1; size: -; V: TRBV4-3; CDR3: CASSQEFGGSSYNEQFF; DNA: TGCGCCAGCAGCCAAGAATTTGGAGGGAGCTCCTACAATGAGCAGTTCTTC
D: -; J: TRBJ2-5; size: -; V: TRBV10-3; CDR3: CAISESKGIGEETQYF; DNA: TGTGCCATCAGTGAGTCGAAGGGGATTGGGGAAGAGACCCAGTACTTC
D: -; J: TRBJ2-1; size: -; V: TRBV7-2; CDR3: CASSFGAANEQFF; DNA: TGTGCCAGCAGCTTTGGGGCGGCCAATGAGCAGTTCTTC
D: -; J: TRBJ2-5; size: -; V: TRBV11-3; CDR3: CASSLGSAETQYF; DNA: TGTGCCAGCAGCTTAGGTAGTGCCGAGACCCAGTACTTC
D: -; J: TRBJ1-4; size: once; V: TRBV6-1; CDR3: CASSQQSTNEKLFF; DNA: TGTGCCAGCAGTCAACAGTCAACTAATGAAAAACTGTTTTTT
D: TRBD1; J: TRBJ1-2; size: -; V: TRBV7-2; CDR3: CASSRQGSDGYTF; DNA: TGTGCCAGCAGCCGACAGGGGAGTGATGGCTACACCTTC
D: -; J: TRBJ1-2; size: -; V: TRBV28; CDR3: CASSLRQVNYGYTF; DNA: TGTGCCAGCAGTTTGAGGCAGGTTAACTATGGCTACACCTTC
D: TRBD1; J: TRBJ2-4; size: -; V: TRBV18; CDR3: CASSSTGGRDIQYF; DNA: TGTGCCAGCTCATCGACAGGGGGCCGAGACATTCAGTACTTC
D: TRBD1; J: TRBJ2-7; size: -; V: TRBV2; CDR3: CASHRGPYEQYF; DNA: TGTGCCAGCCACAGGGGGCCCTACGAGCAGTACTTC
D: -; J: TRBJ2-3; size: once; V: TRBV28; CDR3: CASSRPLLEPGTDTQYF; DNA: TGTGCCAGCAGTCGCCCTTTGTTGGAGCCAGGCACAGATACGCAGTATTTT
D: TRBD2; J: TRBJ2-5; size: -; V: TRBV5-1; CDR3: CASSLEVGGRETQYF; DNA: TGCGCCAGCAGCTTGGAGGTCGGCGGGAGAGAGACCCAGTACTTC
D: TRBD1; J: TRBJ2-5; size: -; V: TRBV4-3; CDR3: CASSLNDRGGETQYF; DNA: TGCGCCAGCAGCCTCAACGACAGGGGAGGAGAGACCCAGTACTTC
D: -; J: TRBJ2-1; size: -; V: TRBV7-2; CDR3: CASSPTGSYNEQFF; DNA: TGTGCCAGCAGCCCCACGGGCTCCTACAATGAGCAGTTCTTC
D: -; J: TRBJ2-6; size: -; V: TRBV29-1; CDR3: CSVELTDRAILTF; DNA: TGCAGCGTTGAACTTACAGACAGAGCAATCCTGACTTTC
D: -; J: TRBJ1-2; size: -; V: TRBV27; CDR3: CASSLRVGVNYGYTF; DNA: TGTGCCAGCAGTTTAAGGGTCGGAGTTAACTATGGCTACACCTTC
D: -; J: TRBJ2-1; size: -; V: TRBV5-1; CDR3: CASSLELLGPNNEQFF; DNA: TGCGCCAGCAGCTTGGAGCTGCTGGGCCCAAACAATGAGCAGTTCTTC
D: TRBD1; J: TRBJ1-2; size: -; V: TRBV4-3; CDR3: CASSHRQGEDGYTF; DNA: TGCGCCAGCAGCCATCGACAGGGAGAAGATGGCTACACCTTC
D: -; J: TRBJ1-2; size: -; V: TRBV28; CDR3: CASRTTGRSYGYTF; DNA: TGTGCCAGCAGGACAACAGGGAGATCCTATGGCTACACCTTC
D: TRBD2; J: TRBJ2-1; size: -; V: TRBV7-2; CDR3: CAAGTSLYNEQFF; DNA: TGTGCCGCCGGGACTAGTCTGTACAATGAGCAGTTCTTC
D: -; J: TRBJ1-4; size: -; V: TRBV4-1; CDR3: CASSQEWDATNEKLFF; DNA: TGCGCCAGCAGCCAAGAGTGGGATGCAACTAATGAAAAACTGTTTTTT
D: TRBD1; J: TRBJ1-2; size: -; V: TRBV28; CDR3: CASRKAGTGRGYTF; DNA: TGTGCCAGCAGAAAAGCCGGGACAGGGAGAGGCTACACCTTC